A selection of T cell receptor beta chains follows, all from one sample in a study of T cell responses to AZD1222 COVID-19 vaccine. Profiled with immunoSEQ multiplex PCR; TCRdb holds only in-frame clones, not every one. Altogether some 120,000 clones are present, roughly nine tenths being singletons, with the ten largest covering around 7.2%. The sequencing here drew on peripheral blood, taken on day 0 of AZD1222 vaccination. The source is an adult in good health. CDR3s include the opening cysteine and the closing phenylalanine or tryptophan. The D gene is left open where the match is weak. Only part of the rows carry a size: once, few, many, or a class if the clone is expanded.

v_call	j_call	d_call	clone_size	cdr3_aa	cdr3_nt
TRBV10-2	TRBJ2-6	TRBD2	.	CASSPRSVRGAGANVLTF	TGCGCCAGCAGTCCCCGGTCGGTGCGGGGGGCTGGGGCCAACGTCCTGACTTTC
TRBV18	TRBJ2-1	.	.	CASSPPARKHEQFF	TGTGCCAGCTCCCCCCCGGCTAGAAAACATGAGCAGTTCTTC
TRBV14	TRBJ2-5	.	.	CASSQFRGLSGDQETQYF	TGTGCCAGCAGCCAATTCCGGGGGCTGAGCGGAGACCAAGAGACCCAGTACTTC
TRBV14	TRBJ1-3	.	few	CASSTLDGALSGNTIYF	TGTGCCAGCAGCACCCTGGACGGAGCCCTCTCTGGAAACACCATATATTTT
TRBV24-1	TRBJ2-3	TRBD1	.	CATSGGDRGGDTQYF	TGTGCCACCAGTGGAGGGGACAGGGGGGGAGATACGCAGTATTTT
TRBV9	TRBJ2-1	TRBD2	.	CASGTSGRVGSYNEQFF	TGTGCCAGTGGGACTAGCGGCAGGGTGGGCTCCTACAATGAGCAGTTCTTC
TRBV27	TRBJ1-1	.	.	CASYRFLEGTEAFF	TGTGCCAGTTACAGGTTTTTAGAGGGCACTGAAGCTTTCTTT
TRBV5-1	TRBJ2-5	.	.	CASSFGQGQETQYF	TGCGCCAGCAGCTTTGGCCAGGGCCAAGAGACCCAGTACTTC
TRBV6-5	TRBJ2-7	.	once	CASSYGLSYEQYF	TGTGCCAGCAGTTACGGACTCTCCTACGAGCAGTACTTC
TRBV28	TRBJ2-3	TRBD2	once	CASSLSGAGTDTQYF	TGTGCCAGCAGTTTAAGCGGGGCAGGGACAGATACGCAGTATTTT